The 29 T cell receptor beta chains below come from one sample, sequenced in a study of multiple sclerosis patients with progressive multifocal leukoencephalopathy. Profiling relied on immunoSEQ multiplex PCR, and the TCRdb table lists in-frame clones only, not all of them. The table includes 30,000 or so clones, around 90% detected once. This sample's time point: approximately twelve months of natalizumab therapy. Material: PBMCs, obtained from a patient treated with natalizumab. The receptors stem from a human donor with multiple sclerosis.

The chain links TRBV7-8 to TRBJ2-1, with D uncertain. This CDR3 has 12 amino acids. From germline, CDR1 is SGHVS and CDR2 FQNEAQ. V was shortened by 5 bases and J by 7 bases, with 9 bases between the two germline ends. The CDR3 bases are TGTGCCAGCAGCCCGCTACGGAATGAGCAGTTCTTC. Encoded protein: CASSPLRNEQFF. The variable domain in full, with the rest retrieved from reference TRBV7-8 and TRBJ2-1, is GAGVSQSPRYKVAKRGQDVALRCDPISGHVSLFWYQQALGQGPEFLTYFQNEAQLDKSGLPSDRFFAERPEGSVSTLKIQRTQQEDSAVYLCASSPLRNEQFFGPGTRLTVL.

The chain uses TRBV15 and TRBJ1-1; possibly TRBD1 for D (6 bases). Trimming left V 1 base short and J 0 bases short, with 9 bases between. This CDR3 has 15 residues. CDR1 and CDR2 (germline): LNHNV, YYDKDF (reference sequence). CDR3 nucleotide sequence: TGTGCCACCAGCAGAGTTCAGGGGATGAACACTGAAGCTTTCTTT. Its protein is CATSRVQGMNTEAFF.

This chain connects TRBV6-6 to TRBJ2-3; 7 bases match TRBD2. The CDR3 contains 16 residues. Germline-derived CDR1 and CDR2 are MNHNY and SVGAGI (reference sequence). Unmatched junction bases numbered 10, after V lost 5 bases and J lost 2 bases. The CDR3 region has the DNA TGTGCCAGCAGTGTATTGTCAAGGGACTACACAGATACGCAGTATTTT. Translation gives CASSVLSRDYTDTQYF.

The chain employs TRBV28 and TRBJ2-1; unclear D gene. Germline values: CDR1 MDHEN, CDR2 SYDVKM. Trimming took 2 bases from V and 0 from J, leaving 11 bases between them. This CDR3 region has 16 residues. The CDR3 nucleotides are TGTGCCAGCAGTTTAAGACTGGTAAGCTCCTACAATGAGCAGTTCTTC. Its protein is CASSLRLVSSYNEQFF.

The chain links TRBV7-9 to TRBJ1-4; D gene ambiguous. Trimming left V 1 base short and J 3 bases short, with 3 bases between. Looked up from germline, CDR1 is SEHNR and CDR2 is FQNEAQ (reference sequence). The CDR3 length is 13 residues. CDR3 DNA: TGTGCCAGCAGCTTAGGGCCTAATGAAAAACTGTTTTTT. It is translated as CASSLGPNEKLFF.

This chain links TRBV6-5 with TRBJ2-3; D not resolved. The CDR3 runs 14 residues. Germline V gene sequence: CDR1 MNHEY, CDR2 SVGAGI. V dropped 0 bases and J dropped 1 base, with 5 bases sitting between them. The DNA for the CDR3 is TGTGCCAGCAGTTACTCCCCGGGCACAGATACGCAGTATTTT. It is translated as CASSYSPGTDTQYF.

J is TRBJ1-2 and V is TRBV5-8; D ambiguous. The CDR3 contains 13 residues. Germline lookup yields CDR1 SGHTS and CDR2 YDEGEE. Trimming cost V 4 bases and J 2 bases, with 9 bases left between them. CDR3 residues: CASSRQVNYGYTF. Here the CDR3 DNA reads TGTGCCAGCAGCCGGCAAGTGAACTATGGCTACACCTTC.

This chain connects TRBV4-1 to TRBJ2-1; 7 bases are shared with TRBD2. Trimming took 3 bases from V and 9 from J; bases not matched to a gene: 8. The CDR3 length is 14 residues. Germline assignment: CDR1 MGHRA and CDR2 YSYEKL. CDR3 loop: CASSHEESSGEQFF. The CDR3 DNA is TGCGCCAGCAGCCATGAGGAGTCTAGCGGTGAGCAGTTCTTC.

The chain is built from TRBV27 and TRBJ2-2; a possible D gene is TRBD1 (5 bases). Germline CDR1 is MNHEY and CDR2 is SMNVEV (reference sequence). V shed 7 bases and J shed 2 bases, with 11 bases lying between them. This CDR3 is built from 14 residues. CDR3 region: CASKRQTNTGELFF. The DNA of the CDR3 is TGTGCCAGCAAAAGACAGACTAACACCGGGGAGCTGTTTTTT.

This clone showed up just a few times. The V gene is TRBV9, the J gene TRBJ1-6; D is unresolved. Germline CDR1 is SGDLS and CDR2 is YYNGEE. The CDR3 has 16 amino acids. V was shortened by 0 bases and J by 7 bases, with 14 bases between the two germline ends. CDR3 sequence reads: CASSVGARVENSPLHF. CDR3 coding DNA: TGTGCCAGCAGCGTAGGTGCTCGGGTAGAAAATTCACCCCTCCACTTT.

J is TRBJ1-1 and V is TRBV28; D is ambiguous. The ends were cut back, 6 bases at V and 3 bases at J, with 17 bases in the middle. This CDR3 is built from 15 residues. Germline V gene data show CDR1 as MDHEN and CDR2 as SYDVKM. CDR3 sequence (DNA): TGTGCCAGCAGGGGAAGGGTCTCTAGGGACACTGAAGCTTTCTTT. Translating it yields CASRGRVSRDTEAFF.

As to this clone: Mismatch with germline at one junction end may stem from a read error. This CDR3 is also generated by other DNA sequences in the sample. V is TRBV5-1 and J is TRBJ1-1; 8 nucleotides align to TRBD1. Looked up from germline, CDR1 is SGHRS and CDR2 is YFSETQ. The CDR3 spans 16 residues. As DNA, the CDR3 is TGCGCCAGCAGCTTGGACAGGGGGATAATGAACACTGAGGCTTTCTTT. It is translated as CASSLDRGIMNTEAFF.

This chain connects TRBV6-5 to TRBJ1-2; unclear D gene. Germline CDR1 and CDR2: MNHEY and SVGAGI. CDR3 length: 15 residues. Trimming shortened V by 0 bases and J by 0 bases, and 8 bases separated the two germline ends. CDR3 sequence (DNA): TGTGCCAGCAGTTACTCGCCGGATTCTAACTATGGCTACACCTTC. Protein product: CASSYSPDSNYGYTF.

The chain has TRBV19 and TRBJ1-4, with 10 nucleotides matching TRBD1. Germline-derived CDR1 and CDR2 are LNHDA and SQIVND (reference sequence). The CDR3 length is 18 residues. V shed 6 bases, J shed 4 bases, and the junction held 14 bases outside the gene matches. CDR3: CASSRPSGQGLFNEKLFF. The CDR3 DNA sequence: TGTGCCAGTAGCCGGCCCTCGGGACAGGGGCTTTTTAATGAAAAACTGTTTTTT.

The rearrangement links TRBV21-1 to TRBJ1-2; TRBD1, the table's D call, lacks a check against the DNA. TRBV21-1 is assigned pseudogene status. This CDR3 is 15 amino acids long. The CDR3 DNA follows: TGTGCCAGCAGCAAATTGGGCAGAACTAACTATGGCTACACCTTC. Its translation: CASSKLGRTNYGYTF.

The chain links TRBV6-1 to TRBJ1-5, with TRBD1 matching 7 bases. V dropped 3 bases and J dropped 11; count of bases not matched to a gene: 10. From germline, CDR1 is MNHNS and CDR2 SASEGT. The CDR3 loop spans 14 amino acids. CDR3 nucleotides: TGTGCCAGCAGTGACCCAGGGGGGAGTGGGGCCCAGCATTTT. Residues: CASSDPGGSGAQHF.

The V call is TRBV4-1, the J call TRBJ2-7; 7 bases map to TRBD1. J was trimmed by 2 bases and V by 2 bases; bases with no gene match: 9. Germline V gene lookup returns CDR1 MGHRA and CDR2 YSYEKL. The length of the CDR3 is 16 residues. CDR3 bases: TGCGCCAGCAGCCAACTTACTGGGACAGTCCCCTACGAGCAGTACTTC. This sequence encodes CASSQLTGTVPYEQYF.

V gene TRBV12-5 combines with J gene TRBJ2-5; D remains ambiguous. The V gene lost 6 bases and the J gene lost 1 base, with 15 bases spanning the gap. Per the germline V gene, CDR1 is LGHNT and CDR2 is FRNRAP. The CDR3 length is 15 residues. The CDR3 sequence: CASGLGQPGQETQYF. The CDR3 DNA reads TGTGCTAGTGGCCTCGGTCAGCCGGGCCAAGAGACCCAGTACTTC.

The CDR3 loop reads CASTAGTGHTDTQYF. The CDR3 nucleotides are TGTGCCAGCACCGCCGGGACAGGACACACAGATACGCAGTATTTT. The chain has TRBV27 and TRBJ2-3; 8 bases line up with TRBD1. The CDR3 has 15 amino acids. The trim removed 7 bases at V and 2 bases at J, leaving 8 bases unmatched. Germline CDR1 and CDR2: MNHEY and SMNVEV (reference sequence).

The rearrangement links TRBV15 to TRBJ1-5; D unclear. CDR3 length: 13 residues. CDR1 LNHNV and CDR2 YYDKDF come from the germline V gene (reference sequence). The ends were cut back, 0 bases at V and 6 bases at J, with 6 bases in the middle. The CDR3 region is CATSRDKGQPQHF. The CDR3 nucleotides are TGTGCCACCAGCAGAGATAAGGGTCAGCCCCAGCATTTT.

This chain joins TRBV7-9 and TRBJ2-1; D is unclear. Germline V gene sequence: CDR1 SEHNR, CDR2 FQNEAQ (reference sequence). The V end was cut by 5 bases, the J end by 6 bases, with 14 bases between. The CDR3 runs 14 residues. CDR3 sequence reads: CASSPGAGTNEQFF. CDR3 in DNA: TGTGCCAGCAGCCCCGGCGCCGGCACCAATGAGCAGTTCTTC.

CDR3 amino acids: CASSPGQGFGQPQHF. The CDR3 DNA is TGTGCCAGCAGCCCGGGACAGGGTTTCGGTCAGCCCCAGCATTTT. The genes are TRBV5-4 and TRBJ1-5; 9 bases line up with TRBD1. The CDR3 covers 15 residues. Trimming took 4 bases from V and 6 from J; bases not matched to a gene: 8. Per germline, CDR1 SGHNT and CDR2 YYREEE (reference sequence). Supplemented by reference TRBV5-4 and TRBJ1-5, the full variable domain reads ETGVTQSPTHLIKTRGQQVTLRCSSQSGHNTVSWYQQALGQGPQFIFQYYREEENGRGNFPPRFSGLQFPNYSSELNVNALELDDSALYLCASSPGQGFGQPQHFGDGTRLSIL.

The V gene is TRBV30, the J gene TRBJ2-7; 7 positions match TRBD1. Germline assignment: CDR1 GTSNPN and CDR2 SVGIG (reference sequence). The CDR3 is 13 amino acids. Trimming cost V 4 bases and J 2 bases; bases outside gene matches: 5. The CDR3: CAWMTGTTYEQYF. CDR3 in DNA: TGTGCCTGGATGACAGGGACCACCTACGAGCAGTACTTC.

A single count supports this clone. V is TRBV19 and J is TRBJ2-2, with a tentative D call TRBD2 (6 bases). The CDR3 totals 19 residues. The germline V gene has CDR1 LNHDA and CDR2 SQIVND (reference sequence). V lost 1 base and J 2 bases, leaving 20 bases between the germline ends. The CDR3 bases are TGTGCCAGTAGTATAGCGGGTCTATGGGGGAGGATCAACACCGGGGAGCTGTTTTTT. The encoded protein is CASSIAGLWGRINTGELFF.

This sequence joins TRBV5-6 and TRBJ2-7; 8 bases match TRBD1. The CDR3 extends over 14 amino acids. The V and J ends lost 0 bases and 3 bases, in that order; junction bases with no gene match: 2. Germline CDR1 is SGHDT and CDR2 is YYEEEE. This CDR3 is CASSLGTGFYEQYF. The CDR3 DNA reads as TGTGCCAGCAGCTTGGGGACAGGGTTCTACGAGCAGTACTTC. Using reference TRBV5-6 and TRBJ2-7 for the parts outside the CDR3, the full variable domain is DAGVTQSPTHLIKTRGQQVTLRCSPKSGHDTVSWYQQALGQGPQFIFQYYEEEERQRGNFPDRFSGHQFPNYSSELNVNALLLGDSALYLCASSLGTGFYEQYFGPGTRLTVT.

This rearrangement joins TRBV11-2 to TRBJ2-3; 12 positions agree with TRBD2. J lost 8 bases, V lost 5 bases, and 11 bases had no gene match. Looked up from germline, CDR1 is SGHAT and CDR2 is FQNNGV. The CDR3 is made up of 16 amino acids. The CDR3 sequence: CASSTYRLAGEGTQYF. The CDR3 coding sequence is TGTGCCAGCAGCACCTATAGACTAGCGGGGGAAGGTACGCAGTATTTT.

The chain's CDR3 is CASSSGQAITDTQYF. DNA of the CDR3: TGTGCCAGCAGCTCGGGACAGGCAATCACAGATACGCAGTATTTT. The chain links TRBV13 to TRBJ2-3; 8 nucleotides agree with TRBD1. Germline CDR1 is PRHDT and CDR2 is FYEKMQ (reference sequence). CDR3 length: 15 amino acids. The V gene end was trimmed by 4 bases and the J gene end by 2 bases; junction bases not matched to a gene: 5.

The chain uses TRBV11-2 and TRBJ1-4; D gene unclear. This CDR3 is 16 amino acids long. V was pared by 0 bases and J by 0 bases, with 8 bases between. CDR1 is SGHAT, CDR2 FQNNGV, per germline. As DNA, the CDR3 is TGTGCCAGCAGCTTAGACCGGCTAGCAACTAATGAAAAACTGTTTTTT. It specifies CASSLDRLATNEKLFF.

This clone has more than one count but fewer than ten. The V and J genes are TRBV10-3 and TRBJ1-4; TRBD1 might be the D (5 bases). Germline V gene sequence: CDR1 ENHRY, CDR2 SYGVKD. CDR3 length: 16 residues. V shed 5 bases and J shed 0 bases, with 13 bases lying between them. In DNA form, the CDR3 reads TGTGCCATCAGTTCGGGACCGACAACAACTAATGAAAAACTGTTTTTT. It yields the protein CAISSGPTTTNEKLFF.